Following are 25 T cell receptor beta chains from one sample sequenced in a study of T cells after yellow fever vaccination. TCRdb fed the 5' RACE reads into MiXCR, producing one record per CDR3 protein. Found here are 600,000 to 750,000 distinct CDR3 sequences, around 12% of them singletons; the top ten hold under 15%. Material: PBMCs, obtained on the day of the yellow fever booster vaccination. Receptors were obtained from a man in his thirties or forties who received the YFV17D yellow fever vaccine.

CDR3 sequence reads: CASRRGETGNTIYF. The CDR3 DNA sequence: TGTGCCAGCAGACGAGGGGAGACTGGAAACACCATATATTTT. The V call is TRBV6-2 or TRBV6-3, the J call TRBJ1-3; maybe TRBD1 (5 bases). Germline values: CDR1 MNHEY, CDR2 SVGEGT. The CDR3 totals 14 residues. Trimming pared 6 bases from V and 2 bases from J, leaving 11 bases between.

V is TRBV4-1 and J is TRBJ2-1; 8 nucleotides match TRBD2. Germline CDR1 MGHRA, CDR2 YSYEKL. The CDR3 has 16 residues. The V and J ends lost 4 bases and 6 bases, in that order; junction bases with no gene match: 11. The CDR3 coding sequence is TGCGCCAGCAGCCTAAAGATAGCGGGACTAAGCAATGAGCAGTTCTTC. As protein: CASSLKIAGLSNEQFF.

This clonotype was recorded a few times. The junction departs from germline at one end; a sequencing error may be responsible. The chain joins TRBV6-2 or TRBV6-3 to TRBJ2-1, with D perhaps assigned TRBD1 or TRBD2 (5 bases each). Germline CDR1 MNHEY, CDR2 SVGEGT. CDR3 length equals 12 residues. The CDR3, as DNA: TGTGCCAGCAGCTACCGGGACCGACGTTCAGTCTTC. The encoded protein is CASSYRDRRSVF.

This clonotype occurred many times. The V gene is TRBV7-8, the J gene TRBJ2-1; D unresolved. From germline, CDR1 is SGHVS and CDR2 FQNEAQ. The CDR3 loop spans 14 amino acids. Deletions cut 5 bases from V and 5 bases from J, with 13 bases between. As DNA, the CDR3 is TGTGCCAGCAGCGTCCGGGTCTTGAACAATGAGCAGTTCTTC. Translated: CASSVRVLNNEQFF.

In regard to this clonotype: It may be a read error: a sequence one base away is much more abundant. This chain joins TRBV28 and TRBJ1-5, with TRBD1 identical over 7 bases. The CDR3 is made up of 15 amino acids. The ends lost 9 bases at V and 7 bases at J; junction bases unmatched: 15. Germline CDR1 MDHEN, CDR2 SYDVKM. The CDR3 is CASFARTGRGQPQHF. DNA of the CDR3: TGTGCCAGTTTCGCCCGGACAGGTAGAGGCCAGCCCCAGCATTTT. Based on the CDR3 plus reference TRBV28 and TRBJ1-5, the full variable domain is DVKVTQSSRYLVKRTGEKVFLECVQDMDHENMFWYRQDPGLGLRLIYFSYDVKMKEKGDIPEGYSVSREKKERFSLILESASTNQTSMYLCASFARTGRGQPQHFGDGTRLSIL.

This clonotype was counted only a few times. This chain joins TRBV7-6 and TRBJ2-1; TRBD2 agrees at 7 bases. The germline CDR1 and CDR2 sequences are SGHVS and FNYEAQ. The CDR3 loop spans 18 amino acids. V gave up 5 bases and J gave up 5 bases; unmatched junction bases: 18. The CDR3 sequence: CASSHRGLGGSRHNEQFF. CDR3 DNA sequence: TGTGCCAGCAGCCACCGGGGCCTTGGCGGGAGTCGCCACAATGAGCAGTTCTTC.

This sequence joins TRBV20-1 and TRBJ2-3; 9 nucleotides agree with TRBD1. The germline gives CDR1 DFQATT, CDR2 SNEGSKA (reference sequence). The length of the CDR3 is 14 residues. After removal of 1 base from V and 1 base from J, the junction contained 0 bases not matched to a gene. CDR3 bases: TGCAGTGCTAGAGGGGACAGGGGCACAGATACGCAGTATTTT. Residues: CSARGDRGTDTQYF.

This clonotype was seen only a few times. The chain uses TRBV10-3 and TRBJ2-5; D may be TRBD1 (5 bases). This CDR3 is 15 amino acids long. V was shortened by 0 bases and J by 5 bases, with 13 bases between the two germline ends. CDR1 and CDR2 (germline): ENHRY, SYGVKD. The CDR3 spells CAISESKGFGETQYF. DNA of the CDR3: TGTGCCATCAGTGAGTCCAAGGGGTTCGGTGAGACCCAGTACTTC.

This clonotype was counted only a few times. The V gene is TRBV30, the J gene TRBJ2-5, with TRBD1 identical over 7 bases. With V trimmed by 4 bases and J by 5 bases, 10 bases remained unmatched. The CDR3 runs 14 residues. The germline V gene has CDR1 GTSNPN and CDR2 SVGIG (reference sequence). The CDR3 here is CAWNWQGVLETQYF. The DNA of the CDR3 is TGTGCCTGGAATTGGCAGGGGGTTTTGGAGACCCAGTACTTC.

This chain joins TRBV12-3 or TRBV12-4 and TRBJ1-4; no clear D gene. The CDR3 loop spans 16 amino acids. V was trimmed by 7 bases and J by 3 bases, leaving 18 bases between them. CDR3 nucleotides: TGTGCCAGCACAAGAGCGGCAGGCAAAGCTAATGAAAAACTGTTTTTT. This sequence encodes CASTRAAGKANEKLFF.

The sample holds many counts of this clonotype. This chain links TRBV6-1 with TRBJ1-1; 11 positions agree with TRBD1. The CDR3 consists of 17 residues. Losses at the gene ends were 6 bases for V and 3 bases for J; bases not matched to a gene: 12. Germline assignment: CDR1 MNHNS and CDR2 SASEGT. The CDR3 sequence is CASREIGQGAVYTEAFF. CDR3 DNA: TGTGCCAGCAGGGAGATCGGACAGGGGGCGGTTTACACTGAAGCTTTCTTT.

Turning to this clonotype: This may come from a read error, since a much larger clone is one base off. The rearrangement links TRBV7-9 to TRBJ2-3, with D uncertain. Gene TRBJ1-5 matches the end of the DNA better, so the J call may be wrong. CDR3 size: 11 residues. CDR1 and CDR2 from the germline V gene are SEHNR and FQNEAQ (reference sequence). The CDR3 protein is CASSLEDTQHF. Written as DNA, the CDR3 is TGTGCCAGCAGCTTAGAAGATACGCAGCATTTT.

This clonotype has more than one count but fewer than ten. The rearrangement joins TRBV7-6 to TRBJ2-7; no reliable D call. V lost 5 bases to trimming and J lost 9 bases, with 14 bases between them. The CDR3 is made up of 12 amino acids. In germline, CDR1 is SGHVS, CDR2 FNYEAQ. As DNA, the CDR3 is TGTGCCAGCAGCCCTCCGGTGGGCGGGCAGTACTTC. Residues: CASSPPVGGQYF.

The V gene is TRBV10-3, the J gene TRBJ2-1, with a weak D call TRBD2 (6 bases). The CDR3 covers 15 residues. The ends were cut back, 0 bases at V and 7 bases at J, with 13 bases in the middle. Looked up from germline, CDR1 is ENHRY and CDR2 is SYGVKD. The CDR3, as DNA: TGTGCCATCAGTGAGTCCCCGGGAGTAGAGAATGAGCAGTTCTTC. This encodes CAISESPGVENEQFF.

This chain connects TRBV30 to TRBJ2-2; a possible D gene is TRBD2 (5 bases). Germline V gives CDR1 GTSNPN, CDR2 SVGIG (reference sequence). This CDR3 is 16 amino acids long. Between the trimmed V and J ends, which lost 2 bases and 0 bases, there was a span of 13 bases. The CDR3 region is CAWSRGRPSNTGELFF. The CDR3 bases are TGTGCCTGGAGTCGAGGGCGCCCATCGAACACCGGGGAGCTGTTTTTT.

This sequence joins TRBV5-6 and TRBJ2-3; no firm D call. V shed 3 bases and J shed 11 bases, with 22 bases lying between them. In germline, CDR1 is SGHDT, CDR2 YYEEEE. The CDR3 totals 15 residues. The CDR3 DNA sequence: TGTGCCAGCAGCTCCTTAGCTCAGAAGAGAGGCGGGCAGTATTTT. Amino acids: CASSSLAQKRGGQYF.

This clonotype was seen only a few times. The chain's CDR3 is CASNFLAGTDTQYF. The DNA for the CDR3 is TGTGCCAGCAATTTCCTAGCGGGAACAGATACGCAGTATTTT. The V and J genes are TRBV28 and TRBJ2-3; 9 nucleotides agree with TRBD2. This CDR3 contains 14 residues. V lost 7 bases to trimming and J lost 3 bases; unmatched junction nucleotides: 5. Germline V lookup: CDR1 MDHEN, CDR2 SYDVKM.

This clonotype has a handful of counts. The chain has TRBV7-9 and TRBJ2-5; D is perhaps TRBD2 (5 bases). CDR1 is SEHNR and CDR2 is FQNEAQ in the germline V gene (reference sequence). V lost 5 bases and J lost 4, with 11 bases in between. This CDR3 is 13 amino acids long. CDR3 sequence reads: CASSRDLAETQYF. The CDR3, as DNA: TGTGCCAGCAGCCGGGATTTAGCAGAGACCCAGTACTTC. The whole variable domain, filled in from reference TRBV7-9 and TRBJ2-5, reads DTGVSQNPRHKITKRGQNVTFRCDPISEHNRLYWYRQTLGQGPEFLTYFQNEAQLEKSRLLSDRFSAERPKGSFSTLEIQRTEQGDSAMYLCASSRDLAETQYFGPGTRLLVL.

This chain links TRBV10-1 with TRBJ2-3; the match to TRBD2 covers 10 bases. The V gene end was trimmed by 6 bases and the J gene end by 6 bases; junction bases not matched to a gene: 6. The CDR3 consists of 14 residues. In germline, CDR1 is WNHNN, CDR2 SYGVQD (reference sequence). CDR3 sequence reads: CASSGGTSVDTQYF. CDR3 in DNA: TGCGCCAGCAGCGGCGGGACTAGCGTTGATACGCAGTATTTT.

This clonotype showed up many times. The V gene is TRBV5-5, the J gene TRBJ2-4; D remains ambiguous. V gave up 2 bases and J gave up 0 bases, with 12 bases separating them. Germline CDR1 is SGHKS and CDR2 is YYEKEE (reference sequence). The CDR3 is 16 residues long. CDR3 DNA: TGTGCCAGCAGCTTCGGTCTACGTCTAGCCAAAAACATTCAGTACTTC. This encodes CASSFGLRLAKNIQYF.

The chain joins TRBV19 to TRBJ2-4, with 7 bases aligning to TRBD1. The germline CDR1 and CDR2 sequences are LNHDA and SQIVND (reference sequence). V lost 4 bases to trimming and J lost 0 bases; unmatched junction nucleotides: 9. The CDR3 is 17 residues long. The CDR3 sequence: CASSTRQGLLAKNIQYF. CDR3 nucleotides: TGTGCCAGTAGTACCCGACAGGGCCTCCTAGCCAAAAACATTCAGTACTTC.

This clonotype was seen at least ten times. CDR3: CASSVRSGDREQYF. The CDR3 nucleotides read TGTGCCAGCAGTGTACGATCAGGGGATCGGGAGCAGTACTTC. This sequence joins TRBV25-1 and TRBJ2-7; TRBD1 is a possible D gene (6 bases). In germline, CDR1 is MGHDK, CDR2 SYGVNS. V gave up 4 bases and J gave up 7 bases, with 17 bases separating them. CDR3 size: 14 residues.

The chain recombines TRBV10-3 with TRBJ2-5; tentatively, D is TRBD1 (6 bases). V was trimmed by 6 bases and J by 2 bases, leaving 7 bases between them. The CDR3 extends over 12 amino acids. Germline V CDR1 and CDR2: ENHRY, SYGVKD. CDR3 bases: TGTGCCATCAGGGACAGACAAGAGACCCAGTACTTC. Its translation is CAIRDRQETQYF.

The chain uses TRBV12-3 or TRBV12-4 and TRBJ1-5, with D hard to call. The CDR3 totals 14 residues. V gave up 6 bases and J gave up 5 bases, with 14 bases separating them. The CDR3: CASSHTEPYQPQHF. CDR3 nucleotide sequence: TGTGCCAGCAGCCACACGGAGCCCTATCAGCCCCAGCATTTT.

J is TRBJ2-5 and V is TRBV29-1; 10 bases line up with TRBD1. The germline CDR1 and CDR2 sequences are SQVTM and ANQGSEA. This CDR3 region has 13 residues. With 6 bases clipped from V and 5 bases from J, the junction kept 6 bases outside the gene matches. CDR3 sequence reads: CSVPGQGWETQYF. The CDR3 region has the DNA TGCAGCGTCCCGGGACAGGGGTGGGAGACCCAGTACTTC.